This T cell receptor (beta chain) originates from a study of CD8+ T cells in alopecia areata. Extracted RNA was reverse transcribed into cDNA, the sequencing template. Sequencing used immunoSEQ multiplex PCR; TCRdb keeps in-frame clones, though not all of them. Of just over 150,000 clones in the sample, about 71% were seen once. Findings and caveats of the study: It was lesional scalp, especially alopecia totalis/universalis, that showed higher clonality than normal scalp.

Treatment here: oral pan-JAK inhibitor, 5-10 mg twice daily. Punch biopsies of lesional scalp, plus peripheral blood, were taken from alopecia areata patients. The CDR3 length is 11 residues. CDR1 is SQVTM and CDR2 is ANQGSEA in the germline V gene. In the case of this clone: Its antigen is currently unknown. The junction departs from the called germline gene at one end, perhaps through a read error.

The chain employs TRBV29-1 and TRBJ2-1; 10 bases are shared with TRBD2. Source: CD4+ T cells sorted from blood, taken at week 4, from a patient treated with tofacitinib. The receptor comes from a human donor with alopecia areata. CDR3 region: CSVESRLAGVF. The CDR3 bases are TGCAGCGTTGAAAGTCGGCTAGCGGGGGTCTTC.